These T cell receptor beta chains were read from a single sample in a study of CD8+ T cells in alopecia areata. Produced via immunoSEQ multiplex PCR; TCRdb's table is partial and in-frame only. The sample lists 7,400 or so clones; under 70% were seen once. The material was skin, obtained at week 4, from a patient treated with tofacitinib. These receptors all come from a human donor with alopecia areata. CDR3s include the opening cysteine and the closing phenylalanine or tryptophan. A D gene is named only where the DNA matches it firmly. Clone size is stated in some rows and not others, as once, few, many or a class when expanded.

abundance,j_gene,v_gene,d_gene,CDR3nt,CDR3aa
.,TRBJ2-5,TRBV6-6,.,TGTGCCAGCAGTTACTCCGTGAGGGGAGAGACCCAGTACTTC,CASSYSVRGETQYF
.,TRBJ2-3,TRBV28,.,TGTGCCAGCAAAGGGTCAGGGACCCCCCCAGATACGCAGTATTTT,CASKGSGTPPDTQYF
.,TRBJ2-3,TRBV29-1,.,TGCAGCGTTGAAGAGGGGATAACAGATACGCAGTATTTT,CSVEEGITDTQYF
.,TRBJ2-7,TRBV4-3,.,TGCGCCAGCAGCCAAGATGCGGGGTTCAACTACGAGCAGTACTTC,CASSQDAGFNYEQYF
.,TRBJ2-1,TRBV27,TRBD1,TGTGCCAGCAGTCTTCGACAGGGGGCGGTGAATGAGCAGTTCTTC,CASSLRQGAVNEQFF
.,TRBJ1-6,TRBV5-1,.,TGCGCCAGCAGCCCTACTGTTAGCTTAATGACCTCACCCCTCCACTTT,CASSPTVSLMTSPLHF
.,TRBJ1-3,TRBV6-6,TRBD1,TGTGCCAGCAGGATGACAGGGCGCAGTGGAAACACCATATATTTT,CASRMTGRSGNTIYF
once,TRBJ2-1,TRBV9,TRBD2,TGTGCCAGCAGCGGACCGGGACTAGGGCCAGTTGAGCAGTTCTTC,CASSGPGLGPVEQFF
.,TRBJ2-5,TRBV27,TRBD1,TGTGCCAGCAGTTTCACAGGGGCTCGAGAGACCCAGTACTTC,CASSFTGARETQYF
large,TRBJ2-7,TRBV5-4,.,TGTGCCAGCAGCGGAGGTTCCTGGCAGAGCTCCTACGAGCAGTACTTC,CASSGGSWQSSYEQYF
once,TRBJ1-1,TRBV19,.,TGTGCCAGTAGCCAAGGGCGGTTCACTGAAGCTTTCTTT,CASSQGRFTEAFF
.,TRBJ1-5,TRBV5-1,.,TGCGCCAGCAGCTTGGGTGTTATGGGCGAGAGCAATCAGCCCCAGCATTTT,CASSLGVMGESNQPQHF
medium-sized,TRBJ2-3,TRBV30,TRBD1,TGTGCCTGCCGCGGGACAGGGGCCGATACGCAGTATTTT,CACRGTGADTQYF
.,TRBJ2-5,TRBV5-4,TRBD2,TGTGCCAGCAGCCTACGGGGGGATGAGACCCAGTACTTC,CASSLRGDETQYF
few,TRBJ1-6,TRBV6-5,.,TGTGCCAGCAGTTACGCCGGGAACGATTCACCCCTCCACTTT,CASSYAGNDSPLHF
.,TRBJ1-5,TRBV10-3,TRBD1,TGTGCCAACTCAGCTACAGGGGACCAGCCCCAGCATTTT,CANSATGDQPQHF
.,TRBJ1-2,TRBV6-5,.,TGTGCCAGCAGTTACGGGTCCCAATGGGAGGGGAATGACTACACCTTC,CASSYGSQWEGNDYTF
.,TRBJ2-3,TRBV7-9,TRBD1,TGTGCCAGCAGCGCAAGACAGGGAAACACAGATACGCAGTATTTT,CASSARQGNTDTQYF
.,TRBJ2-1,TRBV7-3,.,TGTGCCAGCAGCTTAACGTCGGCGGGTGAGCAGTTCTTC,CASSLTSAGEQFF
.,TRBJ2-3,TRBV7-2,TRBD2,TGTGCCAGCAGCTTACCAGGGACTAGCGGGAGGCAGTATTTT,CASSLPGTSGRQYF
.,TRBJ1-5,TRBV30,.,TGTGCCTGCAGCCACCCTCTTAGCAATCAGCCCCAGCATTTT,CACSHPLSNQPQHF
few,TRBJ1-5,TRBV10-3,.,TGTGCCATCAGTGAGCGGGGGGTGAGTAATCAGCCCCAGCATTTT,CAISERGVSNQPQHF
.,TRBJ2-7,TRBV28,.,TGTGCCACCCAGTGGGCCTACGAGCAGTACTTC,CATQWAYEQYF
.,TRBJ2-7,TRBV14,TRBD2,TGTGCCAGCAGCGATTCACTAGCGGGGTTTCCCTACGAGCAGTACTTC,CASSDSLAGFPYEQYF
once,TRBJ1-4,TRBV7-2,.,TGTGCCAGCAGCGCCCGACAGGCAACTAATGAAAAACTGTTTTTT,CASSARQATNEKLFF
few,TRBJ2-7,TRBV7-2,TRBD2,TGTGCCAGCAGCTTAGAGGGGACTAGCGGCTCCTACGAGCAGTACTTC,CASSLEGTSGSYEQYF
.,TRBJ2-2,TRBV29-1,TRBD2,TGCAGCGTTGACGGGACTAGCGGTGTCCCGAACACCGGGGAGCTGTTTTTT,CSVDGTSGVPNTGELFF
.,TRBJ1-1,TRBV7-6,.,TGTGCCAGCAGCTTTAAGGGTAACACTGAAGCTTTCTTT,CASSFKGNTEAFF
.,TRBJ2-7,TRBV11-2,TRBD1,TGTGCCAGCAGCATTTACGGATCTGGCAGGGGGCGGTCATACGAGCAGTACTTC,CASSIYGSGRGRSYEQYF
.,TRBJ1-5,TRBV27,.,TGTGCCAGCAGTTTATTGGGTCCGCAGGGCGGGCAGCCCCAGCATTTT,CASSLLGPQGGQPQHF
.,TRBJ1-1,TRBV28,.,TGTGCCAGCAGTTTATTCCGGGTCACTGAAGCTTTCTTT,CASSLFRVTEAFF